The 8 T cell receptor beta chains given below trace back to one sample, sequenced in a study of control samples from healthy donors and cancer patients. Assay used: immunoSEQ multiplex PCR; TCRdb lists only in-frame clones, some missing. Counted here are 150,000 to 200,000 clones, 75% to 95% occurring once; the ten biggest clones make up approximately 1.6%. Specimen: blood. All receptors derive from a woman in her thirties in good health.

The chain carries TRBV6-5 and TRBJ2-7; D gene uncertain. Germline V gene data show CDR1 as MNHEY and CDR2 as SVGAGI. Trimming removed 0 bases from V and 1 base from J, with 10 bases in between. CDR3 length equals 15 residues. The CDR3 loop reads CASSYSNYGSYEQYF. The CDR3 region has the DNA TGTGCCAGCAGTTACTCGAATTACGGATCCTACGAGCAGTACTTC.

The V and J genes are TRBV5-1 and TRBJ2-2, with 12 bases that match TRBD2. Per the germline V gene, CDR1 is SGHRS and CDR2 is YFSETQ. Unmatched junction bases numbered 3, after V lost 0 bases and J lost 6 bases. The CDR3 length is 16 residues. CDR3 in amino acids: CASSLGLAGVAGELFF. The DNA for the CDR3 is TGCGCCAGCAGCTTGGGACTAGCGGGAGTGGCCGGGGAGCTGTTTTTT.

The chain carries TRBV7-3 and TRBJ2-5, with D maybe TRBD2 (6 bases). The CDR3 is 13 residues long. The germline V and J ends were trimmed by 5 bases and 0 bases, with 7 bases remaining between them. Germline assignment: CDR1 SGHTA and CDR2 FQGTGA. The CDR3 here is CASSRDYQETQYF. CDR3 DNA: TGTGCCAGCAGCCGGGACTACCAAGAGACCCAGTACTTC.

The count of this clone is one. This sample also contains other DNA sequences that code for the same CDR3. The V gene is TRBV7-3, the J gene TRBJ1-1; D call uncertain. Germline loops: CDR1 SGHTA, CDR2 FQGTGA. The CDR3 covers 13 residues. V shed 0 bases and J shed 0 bases, with 2 bases lying between them. In DNA, the CDR3 is TGTGCCAGCAGCTTAACGGTGAACACTGAAGCTTTCTTT. It yields the protein CASSLTVNTEAFF.

The chain joins TRBV4-3 to TRBJ2-7, with a weak D call TRBD2 (6 bases). This CDR3 is built from 15 residues. With 0 bases removed from V and 3 bases from J, the gap between germline ends came to 12 bases. Germline V gives CDR1 LGHNA, CDR2 YSLEER. CDR3 sequence (DNA): TGCGCCAGCAGCCAAGATGGTCAGCGGGTCTACGAGCAGTACTTC. Protein sequence: CASSQDGQRVYEQYF.

The V gene is TRBV6-2 or TRBV6-3, the J gene TRBJ2-4; 9 bases are a match to TRBD2. This CDR3 is 14 amino acids long. With V trimmed by 4 bases and J by 8 bases, 6 bases remained unmatched. Germline loops: CDR1 MNHEY, CDR2 SVGEGT. CDR3 coding DNA: TGTGCCAGCAGTTCGCGGGGGGGCCGGGACATTCAGTACTTC. Translating it yields CASSSRGGRDIQYF.

The chain couples TRBV4-3 to TRBJ2-7; D is perhaps TRBD1 or TRBD2 (5 bases each). V was shortened by 0 bases and J by 2 bases, with 11 bases between the two germline ends. CDR1 and CDR2 (germline): LGHNA, YSLEER. This CDR3 is 15 amino acids long. In DNA, the CDR3 is TGCGCCAGCAGCCAAGATGGTCGGGACGCCTACGAGCAGTACTTC. Its protein product is CASSQDGRDAYEQYF.

The genes are TRBV7-2 and TRBJ2-2; perhaps TRBD1 as D (6 bases). The V end lost 1 base, the J end lost 2 bases, and 14 bases lay between the germline ends. The CDR3 covers 17 residues. Germline CDR1 reads SGHTA; CDR2 reads FQGNSA. Written as DNA, the CDR3 is TGTGCCAGCAGCTTAGGATTTGGCAGGGGTAACACCGGGGAGCTGTTTTTT. Protein sequence: CASSLGFGRGNTGELFF.